The 8 T cell receptor beta chains presented below share a single source sample, sequenced in a study of CD8 T cells in ankylosing spondylitis. TCRdb called the 5' RACE reads again in MiXCR, with one record for every CDR3 protein. The sample holds 25,000 to 40,000 distinct CDR3 sequences, roughly 7.9% seen once. The material sequenced was blood, either unsorted or a sorted T cell fraction (not recorded which). The receptors here all came from a male donor with ankylosing spondylitis or in good health (not recorded which).

This clonotype appeared many times. V gene TRBV7-2 combines with J gene TRBJ2-7; D gene uncertain. Germline V gives CDR1 SGHTA, CDR2 FQGNSA. V was trimmed by 5 bases and J by 0 bases, leaving 14 bases between them. This CDR3 spans 15 amino acids. CDR3: CASSPAASASYEQYF. Here the CDR3 DNA reads TGTGCCAGCAGCCCGGCGGCGTCGGCCTCCTACGAGCAGTACTTC.

The chain employs TRBV20-1 and TRBJ2-1, with TRBD2 matching 9 bases. V shed 6 bases and J 5 bases; nucleotides not matched to a gene: 8. Germline lookup yields CDR1 DFQATT and CDR2 SNEGSKA (reference sequence). The CDR3 consists of 14 residues. CDR3 protein: CSAIGLAIDNEQFF. The CDR3, as DNA: TGCAGTGCCATTGGACTAGCGATCGACAATGAGCAGTTCTTC.

This clonotype is categorized as medium-sized. The DNA of the CDR3 is TGCAGTGCTAGACAGGGCACCGGGGAGCTGTTTTTT. Amino acid sequence: CSARQGTGELFF. The gene calls are TRBV20-1 and TRBJ2-2, with D perhaps matching TRBD1 (5 bases). V lost 2 bases and J 4 bases, leaving 5 bases between the germline ends. The germline V gene encodes CDR1 DFQATT and CDR2 SNEGSKA (reference sequence). This CDR3 spans 12 amino acids.

This clonotype has a count of ten or more. The chain joins TRBV29-1 to TRBJ2-7, with D tentatively TRBD1 or TRBD2 (5 bases each). CDR1 and CDR2 (germline): SQVTM, ANQGSEA. The CDR3 has 12 residues. As DNA, the CDR3 is TGCAGTGCGGGCAGGGCGGCCTACGAGCAGTACTTC. This encodes CSAGRAAYEQYF.

This clonotype was picked up many times. V and J are TRBV25-1 and TRBJ2-5; D might be TRBD2 (6 bases). The V end lost 4 bases, the J end lost 2 bases, and 14 bases lay between the germline ends. The CDR3 is 15 amino acids. Germline V gene sequence: CDR1 MGHDK, CDR2 SYGVNS. CDR3 sequence reads: CASSANAGGQETQYF. The CDR3 DNA is TGTGCCAGCAGTGCCAACGCCGGGGGTCAAGAGACCCAGTACTTC.

This clonotype was seen a handful of times. J is TRBJ2-1 and V is TRBV12-3 or TRBV12-4; 9 positions agree with TRBD1. The CDR3 length is 16 residues. After removal of 1 base from V and 7 bases from J, the junction contained 8 bases not matched to a gene. CDR3 sequence reads: CASSLGAGTGKNEQFF. The CDR3 DNA follows: TGTGCCAGCAGTTTAGGAGCCGGGACAGGGAAAAATGAGCAGTTCTTC.

This clonotype has a count of ten or more. The chain employs TRBV25-1 and TRBJ2-7; D might be TRBD1 (5 bases). Germline V gene lookup returns CDR1 MGHDK and CDR2 SYGVNS. V shed 5 bases and J shed 5 bases, with 16 bases lying between them. CDR3 length: 14 amino acids. CDR3 sequence reads: CASSQAGYGHEQYF. The CDR3 nucleotides are TGTGCCAGCAGTCAGGCAGGGTACGGCCACGAGCAGTACTTC.

This clonotype appeared many times. V is TRBV15 and J is TRBJ2-7; a weak D match, TRBD1 (6 bases). V was cut by 5 bases and J by 6 bases, with 20 bases left in between. The CDR3 totals 15 residues. From germline, CDR1 is LNHNV and CDR2 YYDKDF (reference sequence). CDR3 region: CATSPTLGWGLEQYF. The DNA for the CDR3 is TGTGCCACCAGCCCAACTCTCGGATGGGGGCTCGAGCAGTACTTC.